This T cell receptor (beta chain) was retrieved from a study of cytomegalovirus exposure and HLA in healthy donors. Turning to this clone: What it binds is not known.

The study ran its PCR with 60 Vbeta and 13 Jbeta primers. TCRdb keeps only in-frame clones here, not all; method: immunoSEQ multiplex PCR. The sample has some 90,000 clones; approximately 70% are singletons. General study points: Rare TCR sequences dominated, though some public TCRs recurred in many donors. Later analysis associated a missense DCLRE1C variant with TCR beta V- and J-gene trimming. Accurate prediction of most subjects' HLA-A and HLA-B alleles from TCR beta sequences was reported. Earlier findings revealed that most TCR beta V segments proved productive either about 87% or about 30% of the time.

Germline V gene lookup returns CDR1 SGHRS and CDR2 YFSETQ. The CDR3 length is 15 residues. Trimming at V came to 7 bases and at J to 8 bases, leaving 11 bases not matched to a gene. V is TRBV5-1 and J is TRBJ2-1; 11 positions agree with TRBD2. Material for sequencing was PBMCs. The sequence was obtained from a man in his forties or fifties in good health and CMV-seronegative. The CDR3: CASRQGLADLYEQFF. In nucleotides, the CDR3 is TGCGCCAGCCGCCAGGGACTAGCGGATTTGTATGAGCAGTTCTTC.